This T cell receptor (beta chain) was documented in a study of T cells in Graves' hyperthyroidism and ophthalmopathy. Only one count was recorded for this clonotype. From RNA transcripts, TCR beta CDR3 regions were amplified. When the TCR CDR3 underwent first-round RT-PCR, the HTBI primer set was used. TCRdb recomputed calls from the multiplex PCR reads with MiXCR, one row per CDR3 protein. The sample has 450,000 to 700,000 distinct CDR3 sequences; roughly 46% are singletons. This sequence originates from a woman aged 18-35 years with Graves' hyperthyroidism. The sequencing input was peripheral blood or thyroid tissue (not recorded which).

CDR3 DNA: TGTGCCAGCAGCCCCCACAGGGGGCTCCTTAACTATGGCTACACCTTC. As protein: CASSPHRGLLNYGYTF. V usage is TRBV7-2 and J usage is TRBJ1-2, with 9 positions matching TRBD1. J gave up 1 base and V 5 bases, and 8 bases lay outside the gene matches. The CDR3 consists of 16 residues. Germline CDR1 is SGHTA and CDR2 is FQGNSA.